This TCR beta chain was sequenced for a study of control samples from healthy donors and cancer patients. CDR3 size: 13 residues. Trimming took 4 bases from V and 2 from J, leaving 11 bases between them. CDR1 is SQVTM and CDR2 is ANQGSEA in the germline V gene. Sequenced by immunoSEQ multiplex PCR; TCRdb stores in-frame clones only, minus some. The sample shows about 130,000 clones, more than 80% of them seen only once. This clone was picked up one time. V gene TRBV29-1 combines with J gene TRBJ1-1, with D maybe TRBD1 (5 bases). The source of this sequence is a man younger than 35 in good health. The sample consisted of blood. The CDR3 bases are TGCAGCGTTGTCAGGGTCGGTAACACTGAAGCTTTCTTT. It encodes CSVVRVGNTEAFF.